Here is one T cell receptor (beta chain) with its context. Patients had HPV-negative, locally advanced oral cavity squamous cell carcinoma. With 2 bases clipped from V and 3 bases from J, the junction kept 0 bases outside the gene matches. CDR3 length equals 13 residues. Germline CDR1 reads SEHNR; CDR2 reads FQNEAQ (reference sequence). The record originates from a study of neoadjuvant anti-PD-1 for oral cavity cancer. Most PBMC samples had 480 ng input DNA in six replicates. Repertoires were generated with immunoSEQ multiplex PCR, while TCRdb's copy carries only in-frame clones and drops some. The sample consists of more than 13,000 clones, about 70% of them appearing once.

This chain uses TRBV7-9 with TRBJ1-2; 7 nucleotides align to TRBD1. Here the sequenced sample was PBMCs, taken before nivolumab (anti-PD-1) treatment. This clonotype originated in a person aged 35-79 years with oral cavity squamous cell carcinoma. The CDR3 nucleotides read TGTGCCAGCAGCTTAACAGGGGACTATGGCTACACCTTC. Protein: CASSLTGDYGYTF.